This entry concerns a single T cell receptor (beta chain). Its specificity is not known. The data were obtained in a study of monozygotic twins with inflammatory bowel disease. Study observations and caveats: Varying immunosuppressive regimens may have increased patient repertoire variability. Compared with healthy co-twins, IBD patients showed reduced TCRbeta repertoire diversity by inverse Simpson. Especially with disease activity, IBD patients shared fewer clonotypes with others than healthy twins did.

The CDR3 covers 16 residues. Germline CDR1 reads MDHEN; CDR2 reads SYDVKM. TCRdb re-called the 5' RACE reads and gives one entry per CDR3 protein, without DNA. Reported are approximately 330,000 distinct CDR3 sequences; the ten largest clones contain around 2%. The specimen sequenced was blood. The receptor comes from a human donor with ulcerative colitis or Crohn's disease, or a healthy co-twin of an affected twin (not recorded which). This sequence joins TRBV28 and TRBJ2-7; the TRBD1 assignment by TCRdb is unverifiable without DNA. CDR3 loop: CASSFFRGTASYEQYF.